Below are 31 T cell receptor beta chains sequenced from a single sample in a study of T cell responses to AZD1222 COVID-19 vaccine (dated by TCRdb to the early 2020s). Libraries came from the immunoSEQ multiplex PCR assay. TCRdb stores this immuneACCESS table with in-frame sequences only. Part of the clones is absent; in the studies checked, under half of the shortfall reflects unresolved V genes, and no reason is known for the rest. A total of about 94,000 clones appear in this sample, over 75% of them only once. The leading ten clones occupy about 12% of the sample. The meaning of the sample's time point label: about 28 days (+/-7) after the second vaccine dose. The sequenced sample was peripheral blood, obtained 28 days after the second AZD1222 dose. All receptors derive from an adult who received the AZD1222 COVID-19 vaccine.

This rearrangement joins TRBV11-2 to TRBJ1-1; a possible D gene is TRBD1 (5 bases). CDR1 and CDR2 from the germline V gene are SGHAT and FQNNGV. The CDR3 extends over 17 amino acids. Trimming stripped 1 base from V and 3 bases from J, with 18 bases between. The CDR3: CASSLGRDGSRYTEAFF. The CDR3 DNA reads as TGTGCCAGCAGCTTAGGGCGGGACGGGTCTAGGTACACTGAAGCTTTCTTT.

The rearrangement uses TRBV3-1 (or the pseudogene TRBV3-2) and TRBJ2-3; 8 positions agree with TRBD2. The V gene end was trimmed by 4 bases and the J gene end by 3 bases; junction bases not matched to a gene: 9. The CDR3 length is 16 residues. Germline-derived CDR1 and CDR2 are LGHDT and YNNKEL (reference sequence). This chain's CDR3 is CASSPYPGLETDTQYF. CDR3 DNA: TGTGCCAGCAGCCCTTATCCGGGACTAGAGACAGATACGCAGTATTTT.

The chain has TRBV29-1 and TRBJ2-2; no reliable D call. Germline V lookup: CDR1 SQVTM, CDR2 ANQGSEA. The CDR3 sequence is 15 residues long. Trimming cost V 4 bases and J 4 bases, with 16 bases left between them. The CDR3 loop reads CSVAFSTLFTGELFF. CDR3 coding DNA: TGCAGCGTTGCGTTCTCTACGCTTTTCACCGGGGAGCTGTTTTTT.

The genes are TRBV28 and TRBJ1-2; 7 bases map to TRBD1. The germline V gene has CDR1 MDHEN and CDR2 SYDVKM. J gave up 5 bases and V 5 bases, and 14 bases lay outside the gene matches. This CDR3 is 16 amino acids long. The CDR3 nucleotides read TGTGCCAGCAGTGGGGAACTGGGACAGCTACTTTATGGCTACACCTTC. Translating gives CASSGELGQLLYGYTF.

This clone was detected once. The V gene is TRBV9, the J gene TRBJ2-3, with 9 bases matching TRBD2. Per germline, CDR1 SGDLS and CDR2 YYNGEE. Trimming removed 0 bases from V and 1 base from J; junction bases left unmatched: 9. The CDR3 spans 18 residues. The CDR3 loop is CASSVDMRGGMGTDTQYF. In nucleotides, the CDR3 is TGTGCCAGCAGCGTAGATATGCGGGGGGGGATGGGCACAGATACGCAGTATTTT.

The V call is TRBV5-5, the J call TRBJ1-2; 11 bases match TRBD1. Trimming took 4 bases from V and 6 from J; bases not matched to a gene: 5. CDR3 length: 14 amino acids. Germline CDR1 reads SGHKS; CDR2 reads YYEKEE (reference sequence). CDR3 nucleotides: TGTGCCAGCAGCGCCCGGACAGGGGGCAATGGCTACACCTTC. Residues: CASSARTGGNGYTF.

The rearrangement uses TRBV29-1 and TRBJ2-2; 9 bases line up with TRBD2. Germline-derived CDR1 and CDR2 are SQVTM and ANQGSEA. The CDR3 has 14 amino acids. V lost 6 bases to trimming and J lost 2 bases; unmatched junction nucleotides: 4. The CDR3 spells CSVRLADNTGELFF. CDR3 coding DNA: TGCAGCGTACGACTAGCGGATAACACCGGGGAGCTGTTTTTT.

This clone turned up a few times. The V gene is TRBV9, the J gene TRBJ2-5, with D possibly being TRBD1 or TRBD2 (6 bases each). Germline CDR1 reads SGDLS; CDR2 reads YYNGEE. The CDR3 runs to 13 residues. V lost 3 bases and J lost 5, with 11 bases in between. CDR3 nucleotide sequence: TGTGCCAGCAGCGCAGAGGGGGGTGAGACCCAGTACTTC. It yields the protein CASSAEGGETQYF. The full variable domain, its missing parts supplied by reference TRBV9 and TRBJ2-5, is DSGVTQTPKHLITATGQRVTLRCSPRSGDLSVYWYQQSLDQGLQFLIQYYNGEERAKGNILERFSAQQFPDLHSELNLSSLELGDSALYFCASSAEGGETQYFGPGTRLLVL.

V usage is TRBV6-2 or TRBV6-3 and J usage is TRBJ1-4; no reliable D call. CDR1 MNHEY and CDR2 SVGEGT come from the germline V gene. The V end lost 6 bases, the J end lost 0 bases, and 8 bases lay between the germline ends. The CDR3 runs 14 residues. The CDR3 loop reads CASSLLATNEKLFF. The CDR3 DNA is TGTGCCAGCAGCCTGCTTGCAACTAATGAAAAACTGTTTTTT.

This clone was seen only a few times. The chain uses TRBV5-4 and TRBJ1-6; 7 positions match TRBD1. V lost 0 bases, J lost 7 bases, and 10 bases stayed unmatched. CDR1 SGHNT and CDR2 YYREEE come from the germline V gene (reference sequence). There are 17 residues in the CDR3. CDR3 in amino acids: CASSLGDSPFGNSPLHF. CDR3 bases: TGTGCCAGCAGCTTGGGGGACAGTCCCTTTGGAAATTCACCCCTCCACTTT.

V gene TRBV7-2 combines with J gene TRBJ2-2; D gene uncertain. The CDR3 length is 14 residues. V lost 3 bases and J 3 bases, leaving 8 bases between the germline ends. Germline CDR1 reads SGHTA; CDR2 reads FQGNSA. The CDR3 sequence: CASSFGVDTGELFF. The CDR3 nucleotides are TGTGCCAGCAGCTTTGGAGTAGACACCGGGGAGCTGTTTTTT.

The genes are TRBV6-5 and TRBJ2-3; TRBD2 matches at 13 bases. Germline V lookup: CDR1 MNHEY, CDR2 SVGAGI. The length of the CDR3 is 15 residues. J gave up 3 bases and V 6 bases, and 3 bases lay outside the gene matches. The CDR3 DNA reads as TGTGCCAGCAGCACTAGCGGGGGGGGGACAGATACGCAGTATTTT. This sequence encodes CASSTSGGGTDTQYF.

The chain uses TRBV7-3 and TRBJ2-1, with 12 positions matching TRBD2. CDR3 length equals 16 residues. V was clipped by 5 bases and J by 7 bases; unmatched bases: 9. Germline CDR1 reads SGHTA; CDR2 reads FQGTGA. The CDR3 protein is CASSPRLAGAANEQFF. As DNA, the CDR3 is TGTGCCAGCAGCCCCCGACTAGCGGGAGCGGCTAATGAGCAGTTCTTC.

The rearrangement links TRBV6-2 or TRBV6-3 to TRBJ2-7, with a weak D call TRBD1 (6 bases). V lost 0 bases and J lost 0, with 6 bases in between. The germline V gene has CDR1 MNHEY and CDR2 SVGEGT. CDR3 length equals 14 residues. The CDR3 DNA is TGTGCCAGCAGTTACTCAGGGGGCTCCTACGAGCAGTACTTC. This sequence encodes CASSYSGGSYEQYF.

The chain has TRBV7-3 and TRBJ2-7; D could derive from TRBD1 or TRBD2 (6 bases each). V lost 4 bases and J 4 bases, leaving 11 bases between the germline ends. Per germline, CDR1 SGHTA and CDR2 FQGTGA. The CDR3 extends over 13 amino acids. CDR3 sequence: CASSYGGGYEQYF. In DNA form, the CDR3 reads TGTGCCAGCAGCTACGGAGGGGGTTACGAGCAGTACTTC.

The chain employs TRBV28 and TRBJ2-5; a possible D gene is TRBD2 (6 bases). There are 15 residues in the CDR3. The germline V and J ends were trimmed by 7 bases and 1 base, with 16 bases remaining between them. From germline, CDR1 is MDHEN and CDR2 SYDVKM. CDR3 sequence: CASIAPGGSQETQYF. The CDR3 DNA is TGTGCCAGCATCGCTCCCGGGGGATCCCAAGAGACCCAGTACTTC.

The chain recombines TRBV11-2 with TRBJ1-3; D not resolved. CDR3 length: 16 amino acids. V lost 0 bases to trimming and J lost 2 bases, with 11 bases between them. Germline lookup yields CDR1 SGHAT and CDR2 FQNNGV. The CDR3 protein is CASSLDRIGTGNTIYF. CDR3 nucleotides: TGTGCCAGCAGCTTAGATAGGATTGGAACTGGAAACACCATATATTTT.

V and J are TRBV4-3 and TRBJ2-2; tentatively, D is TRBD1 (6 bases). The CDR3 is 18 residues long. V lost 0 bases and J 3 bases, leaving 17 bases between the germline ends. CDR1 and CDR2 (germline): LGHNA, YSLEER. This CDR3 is CASSQESLYRQDTGELFF. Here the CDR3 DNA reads TGCGCCAGCAGCCAAGAAAGTTTGTACCGACAGGACACCGGGGAGCTGTTTTTT.

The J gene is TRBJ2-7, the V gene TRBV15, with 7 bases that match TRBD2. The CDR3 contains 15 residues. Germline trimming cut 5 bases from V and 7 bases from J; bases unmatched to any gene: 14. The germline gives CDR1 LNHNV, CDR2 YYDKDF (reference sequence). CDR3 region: CATSVGRGSVSEQYF. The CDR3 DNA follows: TGTGCCACCAGCGTCGGCCGCGGGAGTGTGTCAGAGCAGTACTTC.

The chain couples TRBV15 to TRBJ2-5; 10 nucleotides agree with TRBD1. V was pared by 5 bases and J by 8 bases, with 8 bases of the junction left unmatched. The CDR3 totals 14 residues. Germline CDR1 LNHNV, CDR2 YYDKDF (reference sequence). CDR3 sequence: CATSPRTGGRTQYF. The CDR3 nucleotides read TGTGCCACCAGCCCCCGGACAGGGGGGAGAACCCAGTACTTC.

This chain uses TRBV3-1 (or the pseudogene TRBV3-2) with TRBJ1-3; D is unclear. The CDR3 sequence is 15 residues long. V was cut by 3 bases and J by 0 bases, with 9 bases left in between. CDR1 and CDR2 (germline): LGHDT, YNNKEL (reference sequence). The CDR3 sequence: CASSQRRSSGNTIYF. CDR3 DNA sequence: TGTGCCAGCAGCCAGAGGCGGAGCTCTGGAAACACCATATATTTT.

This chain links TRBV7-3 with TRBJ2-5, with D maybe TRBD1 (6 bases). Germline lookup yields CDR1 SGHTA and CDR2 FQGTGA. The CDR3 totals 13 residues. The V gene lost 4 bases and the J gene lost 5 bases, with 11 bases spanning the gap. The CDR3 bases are TGTGCCAGCAGCTCCAACAGGGTCGAGACCCAGTACTTC. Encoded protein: CASSSNRVETQYF.

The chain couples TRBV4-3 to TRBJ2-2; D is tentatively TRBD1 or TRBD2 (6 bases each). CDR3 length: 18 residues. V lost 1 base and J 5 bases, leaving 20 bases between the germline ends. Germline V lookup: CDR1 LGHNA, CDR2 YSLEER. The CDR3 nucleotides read TGCGCCAGCAGCCAAGGGTCGGCTCGGGGGCGAGGAACCGGGGAGCTGTTTTTT. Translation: CASSQGSARGRGTGELFF.

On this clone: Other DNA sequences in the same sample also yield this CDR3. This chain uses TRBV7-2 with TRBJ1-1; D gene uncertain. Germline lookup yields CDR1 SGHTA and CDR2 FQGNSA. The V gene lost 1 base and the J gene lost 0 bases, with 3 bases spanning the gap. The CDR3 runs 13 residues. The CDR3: CASSLEMNTEAFF. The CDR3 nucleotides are TGTGCCAGCAGCTTAGAGATGAACACTGAAGCTTTCTTT.

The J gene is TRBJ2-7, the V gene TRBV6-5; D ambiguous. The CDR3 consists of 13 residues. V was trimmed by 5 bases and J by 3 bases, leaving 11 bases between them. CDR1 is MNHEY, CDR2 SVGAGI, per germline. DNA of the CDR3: TGTGCCAGCAGTCCAACTGTCAACTACGAGCAGTACTTC. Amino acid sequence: CASSPTVNYEQYF.

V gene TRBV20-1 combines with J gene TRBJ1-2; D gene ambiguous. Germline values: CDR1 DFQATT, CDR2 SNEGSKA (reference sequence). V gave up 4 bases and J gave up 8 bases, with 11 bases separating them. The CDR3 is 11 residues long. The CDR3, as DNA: TGCAGTGCTATCGATAAGGTCGGCTACACCTTC. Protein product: CSAIDKVGYTF.

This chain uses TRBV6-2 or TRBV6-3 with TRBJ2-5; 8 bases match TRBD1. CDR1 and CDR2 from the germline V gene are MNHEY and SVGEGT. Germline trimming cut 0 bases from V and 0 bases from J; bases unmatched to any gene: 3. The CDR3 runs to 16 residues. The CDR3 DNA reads TGTGCCAGCAGTTACTCTTTGGACAGGGACCAAGAGACCCAGTACTTC. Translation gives CASSYSLDRDQETQYF.

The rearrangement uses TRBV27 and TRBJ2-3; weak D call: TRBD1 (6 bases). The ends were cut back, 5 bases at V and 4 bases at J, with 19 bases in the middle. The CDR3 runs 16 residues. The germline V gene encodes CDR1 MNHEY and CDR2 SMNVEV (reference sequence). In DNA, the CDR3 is TGTGCCAGCAGTGACAACAGGGTCGACGCCCCAGATACGCAGTATTTT. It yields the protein CASSDNRVDAPDTQYF.

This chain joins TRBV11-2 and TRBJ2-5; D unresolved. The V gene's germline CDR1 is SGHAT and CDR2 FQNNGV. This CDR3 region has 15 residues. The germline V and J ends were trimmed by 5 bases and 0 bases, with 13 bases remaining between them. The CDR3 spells CASSLRFGYQETQYF. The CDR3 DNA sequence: TGTGCCAGCAGCCTGCGATTTGGGTACCAAGAGACCCAGTACTTC.

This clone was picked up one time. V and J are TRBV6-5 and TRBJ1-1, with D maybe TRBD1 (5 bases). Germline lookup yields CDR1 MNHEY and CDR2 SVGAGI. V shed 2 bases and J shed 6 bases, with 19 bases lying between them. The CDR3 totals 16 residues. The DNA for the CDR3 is TGTGCCAGCAGTTACGGGCGGAACTTAAGAGGGGCTGAAGCTTTCTTT. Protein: CASSYGRNLRGAEAFF.

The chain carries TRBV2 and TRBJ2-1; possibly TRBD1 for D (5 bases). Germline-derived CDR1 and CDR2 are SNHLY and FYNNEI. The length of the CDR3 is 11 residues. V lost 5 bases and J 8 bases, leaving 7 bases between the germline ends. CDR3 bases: TGTGCCAGCAGTATCAGGGATGAGCAGTTCTTC. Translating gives CASSIRDEQFF.